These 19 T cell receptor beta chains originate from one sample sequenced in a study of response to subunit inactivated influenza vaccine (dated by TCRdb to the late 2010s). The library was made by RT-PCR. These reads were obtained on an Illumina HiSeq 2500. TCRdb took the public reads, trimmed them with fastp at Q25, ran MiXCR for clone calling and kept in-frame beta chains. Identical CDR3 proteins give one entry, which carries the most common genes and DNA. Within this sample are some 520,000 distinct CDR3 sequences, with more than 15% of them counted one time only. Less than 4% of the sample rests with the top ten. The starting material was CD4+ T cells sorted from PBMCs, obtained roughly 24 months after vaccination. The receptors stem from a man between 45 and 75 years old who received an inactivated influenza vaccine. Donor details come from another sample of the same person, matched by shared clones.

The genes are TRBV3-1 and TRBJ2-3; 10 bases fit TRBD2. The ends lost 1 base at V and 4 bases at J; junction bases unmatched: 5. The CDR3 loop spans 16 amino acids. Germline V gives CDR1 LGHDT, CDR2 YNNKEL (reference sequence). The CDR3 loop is CASSQALAGAADTQYF. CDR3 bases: TGTGCCAGCAGCCAAGCTCTAGCGGGGGCGGCAGATACGCAGTATTTT.

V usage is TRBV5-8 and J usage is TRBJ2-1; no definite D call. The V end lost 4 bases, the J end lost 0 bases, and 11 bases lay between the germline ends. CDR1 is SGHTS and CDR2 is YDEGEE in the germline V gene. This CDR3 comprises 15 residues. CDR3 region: CASSTDGSSYNEQFF. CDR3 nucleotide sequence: TGTGCCAGCAGCACAGACGGCAGCTCCTACAATGAGCAGTTCTTC.

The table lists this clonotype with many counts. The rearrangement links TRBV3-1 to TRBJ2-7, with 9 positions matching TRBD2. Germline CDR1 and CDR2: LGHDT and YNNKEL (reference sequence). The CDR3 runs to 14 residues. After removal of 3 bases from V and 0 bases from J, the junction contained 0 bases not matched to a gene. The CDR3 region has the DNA TGTGCCAGCAGCCATAGCGGGGGCTCCTACGAGCAGTACTTC. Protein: CASSHSGGSYEQYF.

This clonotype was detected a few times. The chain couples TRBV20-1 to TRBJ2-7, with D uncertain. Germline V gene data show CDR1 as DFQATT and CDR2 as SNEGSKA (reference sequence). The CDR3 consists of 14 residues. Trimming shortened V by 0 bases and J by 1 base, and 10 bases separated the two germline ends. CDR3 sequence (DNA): TGCAGTGCTAGAGAGGGAAGCGTGTCCTACGAGCAGTACTTC. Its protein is CSAREGSVSYEQYF.

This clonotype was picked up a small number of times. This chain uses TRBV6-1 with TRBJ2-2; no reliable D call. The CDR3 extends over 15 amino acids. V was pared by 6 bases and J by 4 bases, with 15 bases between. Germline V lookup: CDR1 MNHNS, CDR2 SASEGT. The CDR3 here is CASRLTGAGTGELFF. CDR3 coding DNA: TGTGCCAGCAGGCTTACGGGTGCCGGCACCGGGGAGCTGTTTTTT.

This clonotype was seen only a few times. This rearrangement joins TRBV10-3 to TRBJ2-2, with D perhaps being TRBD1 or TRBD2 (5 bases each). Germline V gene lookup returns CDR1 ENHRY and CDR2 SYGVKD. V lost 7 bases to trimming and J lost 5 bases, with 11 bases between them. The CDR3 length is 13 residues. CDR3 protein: CAINREGTGELFF. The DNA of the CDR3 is TGTGCCATCAACCGCGAGGGGACCGGGGAGCTGTTTTTT.

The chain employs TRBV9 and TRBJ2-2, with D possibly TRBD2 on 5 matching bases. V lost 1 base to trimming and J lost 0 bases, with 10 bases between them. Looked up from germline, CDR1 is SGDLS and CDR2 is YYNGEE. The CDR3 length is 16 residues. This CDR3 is CASSVRGDANTGELFF. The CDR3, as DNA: TGTGCCAGCAGCGTACGGGGTGATGCGAACACCGGGGAGCTGTTTTTT.

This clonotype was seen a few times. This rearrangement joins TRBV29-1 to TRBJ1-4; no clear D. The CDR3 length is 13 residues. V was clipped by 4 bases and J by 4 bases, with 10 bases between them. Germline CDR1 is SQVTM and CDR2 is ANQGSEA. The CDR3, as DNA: TGCAGCGTTGGTGGCAGACTTAATGAAAAACTGTTTTTT. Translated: CSVGGRLNEKLFF.

The CDR3 sequence: CASSQDRRADTQYF. The CDR3 bases are TGCGCCAGCAGTCAGGACCGAAGGGCCGATACGCAGTATTTT. This chain uses TRBV10-1 with TRBJ2-3; D is undetermined. CDR1 is WNHNN and CDR2 is SYGVQD in the germline V gene (reference sequence). The V end was cut by 5 bases, the J end by 6 bases, with 15 bases between. The CDR3 has 14 residues.

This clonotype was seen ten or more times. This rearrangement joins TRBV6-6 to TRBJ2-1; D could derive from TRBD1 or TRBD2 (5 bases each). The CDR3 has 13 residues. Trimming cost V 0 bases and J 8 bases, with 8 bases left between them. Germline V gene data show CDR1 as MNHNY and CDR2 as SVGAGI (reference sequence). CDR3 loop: CASSYSKGHEQFF. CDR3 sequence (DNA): TGTGCCAGCAGTTACTCGAAGGGACATGAGCAGTTCTTC.

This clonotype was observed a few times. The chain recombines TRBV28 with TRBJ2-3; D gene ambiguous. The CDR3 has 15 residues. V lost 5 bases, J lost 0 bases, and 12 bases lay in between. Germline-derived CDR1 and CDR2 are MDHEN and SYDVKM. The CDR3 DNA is TGTGCCAGCAGTGGACCGAGTTTTAGCACAGATACGCAGTATTTT. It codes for CASSGPSFSTDTQYF.

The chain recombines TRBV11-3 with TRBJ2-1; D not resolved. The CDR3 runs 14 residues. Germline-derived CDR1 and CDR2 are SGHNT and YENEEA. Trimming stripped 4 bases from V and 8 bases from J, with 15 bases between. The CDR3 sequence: CASSSWSVSDEQFF. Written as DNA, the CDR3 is TGTGCCAGCAGCTCGTGGTCGGTGTCTGATGAGCAGTTCTTC.

DNA of the CDR3: TGCAGTGCTAGAGTGAAGGGGGTGTCCTACAATGAGCAGTTCTTC. Translation: CSARVKGVSYNEQFF. This chain connects TRBV20-1 to TRBJ2-1; possibly TRBD1 for D (6 bases). The V gene's germline CDR1 is DFQATT and CDR2 SNEGSKA (reference sequence). The germline V and J ends were trimmed by 1 base and 1 base, with 11 bases remaining between them. This CDR3 spans 15 amino acids.

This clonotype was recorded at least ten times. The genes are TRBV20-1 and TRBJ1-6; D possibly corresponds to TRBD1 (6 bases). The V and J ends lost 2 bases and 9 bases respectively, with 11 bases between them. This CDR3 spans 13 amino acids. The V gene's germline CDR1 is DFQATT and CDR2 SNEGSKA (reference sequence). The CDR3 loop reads CSARLQGVSPLHF. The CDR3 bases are TGCAGTGCTAGACTACAGGGTGTTTCACCCCTCCACTTT.

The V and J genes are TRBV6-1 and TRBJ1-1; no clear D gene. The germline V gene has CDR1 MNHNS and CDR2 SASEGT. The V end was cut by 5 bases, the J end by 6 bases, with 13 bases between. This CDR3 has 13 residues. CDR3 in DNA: TGTGCCAGCAGTCGTCGTTTGGACTCTGAAGCTTTCTTT. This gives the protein CASSRRLDSEAFF.

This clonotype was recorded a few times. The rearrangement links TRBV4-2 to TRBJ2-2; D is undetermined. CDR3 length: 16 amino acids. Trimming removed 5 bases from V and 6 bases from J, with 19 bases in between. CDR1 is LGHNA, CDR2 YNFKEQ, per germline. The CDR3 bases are TGTGCCAGCAGCTCCGGCACTACAAGATGGGCCGGGGAGCTGTTTTTT. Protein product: CASSSGTTRWAGELFF.

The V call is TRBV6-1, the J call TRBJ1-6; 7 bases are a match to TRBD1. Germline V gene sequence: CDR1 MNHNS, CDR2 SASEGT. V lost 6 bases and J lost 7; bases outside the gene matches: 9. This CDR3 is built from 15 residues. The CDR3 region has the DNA TGTGCCAGCAGCGATACCGGGACAGAGAATTCACCCCTCCACTTT. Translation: CASSDTGTENSPLHF.

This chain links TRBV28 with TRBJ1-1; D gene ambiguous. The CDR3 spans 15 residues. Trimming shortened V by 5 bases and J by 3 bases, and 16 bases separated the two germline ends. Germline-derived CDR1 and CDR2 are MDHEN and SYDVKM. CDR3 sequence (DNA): TGTGCCAGCAGTACGCCGCCCCCCTCAGACACTGAAGCTTTCTTT. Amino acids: CASSTPPPSDTEAFF.

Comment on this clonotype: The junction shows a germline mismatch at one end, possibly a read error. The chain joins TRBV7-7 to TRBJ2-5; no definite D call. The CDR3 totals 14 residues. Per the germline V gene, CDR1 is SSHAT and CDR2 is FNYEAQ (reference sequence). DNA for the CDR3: TGTGCTAGCAGCCCAGGTGAAGGTCAAGAGACCCAGTACTTC. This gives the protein CASSPGEGQETQYF.